These 7 T cell receptor beta chains originate from one sample sequenced in a study of cytomegalovirus exposure and HLA in healthy donors. Primers: 60 Vbeta forward and 13 Jbeta reverse. Sequencing used immunoSEQ multiplex PCR; TCRdb keeps in-frame clones, though not all of them. The sample has 80,000 to 100,000 clones. The sequenced sample was PBMCs. The receptors come from a woman aged 25 to 39 in good health and CMV-seronegative.

The chain carries TRBV18 and TRBJ1-1; D not resolved. This CDR3 has 14 residues. Trimming left V 3 bases short and J 1 base short, with 9 bases between. Germline V CDR1 and CDR2: KGHSH, LQKENI. DNA for the CDR3: TGTGCCAGCTCACCGGCCCCGGGGAACACTGAAGCTTTCTTT. Its translation: CASSPAPGNTEAFF.

The chain employs TRBV28 and TRBJ2-7, with TRBD1 as a possible D gene (5 bases). The germline V gene has CDR1 MDHEN and CDR2 SYDVKM. This CDR3 contains 13 residues. Trimming took off 3 bases at V and 2 bases at J, with 8 bases between the two ends. The CDR3 DNA reads TGTGCCAGCAGTTTGCCAGGGACCTACGAGCAGTACTTC. Its translation: CASSLPGTYEQYF.

The chain is built from TRBV18 and TRBJ1-2, with 9 bases identical to TRBD1. This CDR3 has 15 residues. Germline V gene sequence: CDR1 KGHSH, CDR2 LQKENI. V gave up 3 bases and J gave up 5 bases; unmatched junction bases: 7. The CDR3 reads CASSPGTGFKYGYTF. The CDR3 bases are TGTGCCAGCTCACCGGGGACAGGGTTTAAGTATGGCTACACCTTC.

This rearrangement joins TRBV7-2 to TRBJ2-7; TRBD2 matches at 10 bases. J gave up 7 bases and V 4 bases, and 7 bases lay outside the gene matches. The CDR3 covers 14 residues. Germline lookup yields CDR1 SGHTA and CDR2 FQGNSA. CDR3 bases: TGTGCCAGCAGCTCCCTAGCGGGGGCGGGAGAGCAGTACTTC. It translates to CASSSLAGAGEQYF.

The rearrangement joins TRBV7-9 to TRBJ2-2; a possible D gene is TRBD1 (6 bases). Between the trimmed V and J ends, which lost 4 bases and 4 bases, there was a span of 16 bases. The CDR3 has 16 residues. Germline loops: CDR1 SEHNR, CDR2 FQNEAQ (reference sequence). The CDR3 region has the DNA TGTGCCAGCAGCTCCCACAGGGTATCGACCACCGGGGAGCTGTTTTTT. Amino acids: CASSSHRVSTTGELFF.

This chain connects TRBV2 to TRBJ2-7; D might be TRBD2 (5 bases). With 4 bases removed from V and 4 bases from J, the gap between germline ends came to 5 bases. The V gene's germline CDR1 is SNHLY and CDR2 FYNNEI. The CDR3 runs to 11 residues. CDR3 in DNA: TGTGCCAGCAGTGGGGAGTACGAGCAGTACTTC. This codes for CASSGEYEQYF.

CDR3 loop: CASSQDHRDSPLHF. The CDR3 nucleotides are TGTGCCAGCAGCCAAGATCATCGAGATTCACCCCTCCACTTT. The gene calls are TRBV4-2 and TRBJ1-6; no firm D call. Per germline, CDR1 LGHNA and CDR2 YNFKEQ. Deletions cut 0 bases from V and 8 bases from J, with 8 bases between. The CDR3 sequence is 14 residues long.